This is a list of T cell receptor beta chains from one sample in a study of neurological immune-mediated disorders. MiXCR, run by TCRdb on the 5' RACE reads, gives a single entry per CDR3 protein. The sample contains around 69,000 distinct CDR3 sequences, 4.5% of which appear only once. Sequenced input: PBMCs. All receptors derive from a young man with multiple sclerosis. Both conserved end residues are part of each CDR3. Fields, in order: D gene, clone size, V gene, J gene, CDR3 protein, CDR3 DNA. A D gene is named only where the DNA matches it firmly. Where a row states a size, it is once, few, many or the class of an expanded clone; other rows omit it.

.,many,TRBV5-1,TRBJ1-1,CASSASGGNTEAFF,TGCGCCAGCAGCGCCTCTGGCGGAAACACTGAAGCTTTCTTT
.,many,TRBV4-1,TRBJ1-2,CASSQVLDRIYGYTF,TGCGCCAGCAGCCAAGTCCTCGACAGGATCTATGGCTACACCTTC
.,many,TRBV5-1,TRBJ1-4,CASSPRWGGEKLFF,TGCGCCAGCAGCCCAAGATGGGGTGGTGAAAAACTGTTTTTT
.,many,TRBV10-3,TRBJ2-7,CSGGSNYEQYF,TGCTCGGGGGGCTCGAACTACGAGCAGTACTTC
TRBD1,many,TRBV5-1,TRBJ1-2,CASSLASGGNYGYTF,TGCGCCAGCAGCTTGGCGTCAGGGGGCAACTATGGCTACACCTTC
TRBD2,many,TRBV25-1,TRBJ2-3,CASSVGASGATDTQYF,TGTGCCAGCAGTGTTGGCGCTAGCGGGGCCACAGATACGCAGTATTTT
.,many,TRBV14,TRBJ1-2,CALPAGGGITGYTF,TGTGCCCTTCCCGCCGGAGGGGGAATTACTGGCTACACCTTC
.,many,TRBV5-1,TRBJ1-1,CASSREGLMNTEAFF,TGCGCCAGCAGCCGAGAGGGACTTATGAACACTGAAGCTTTCTTT
.,many,TRBV29-1,TRBJ2-2,CSVVYPRQVTGELFF,TGCAGCGTTGTTTATCCGCGCCAGGTCACCGGGGAGCTGTTTTTT
.,many,TRBV3-1,TRBJ1-2,CASSPRSGWNGYTF,TGTGCCAGCAGCCCTCGATCGGGGTGGAATGGCTACACCTTC
.,.,TRBV6-5,TRBJ1-1,CASRLWAPHQSTEAFF,TGTGCCAGCAGGTTGTGGGCTCCTCACCAGAGCACTGAAGCTTTCTTT
.,many,TRBV12-3/TRBV12-4,TRBJ1-1,CASSLGLMNTEAFF,TGTGCCAGCAGTTTAGGGCTGATGAACACTGAAGCTTTCTTT
TRBD1,many,TRBV5-6,TRBJ1-2,CASSPGTANYGYTF,TGTGCCAGCAGCCCCGGGACAGCTAACTATGGCTACACCTTC
.,many,TRBV14,TRBJ2-2,CASSQSLRTGELFF,TGTGCCAGCAGCCAGTCACTTCGCACCGGGGAGCTGTTTTTT
TRBD2,many,TRBV3-1,TRBJ2-1,CASSEGTSGGDNEQFF,TGTGCCAGCAGCGAAGGGACTAGCGGGGGGGACAATGAGCAGTTCTTC
.,many,TRBV5-1,TRBJ1-1,CASSLDSNTEAFF,TGCGCCAGCAGCTTGGACAGTAACACTGAAGCTTTCTTT
TRBD2,many,TRBV5-6,TRBJ2-2,CASSFLGGSSTGELFF,TGTGCCAGCAGCTTTCTCGGGGGGAGTAGCACCGGGGAGCTGTTTTTT
.,many,TRBV4-2,TRBJ1-4,CASSQDFQGNEKLFF,TGTGCCAGCAGCCAAGATTTTCAGGGGAATGAAAAACTGTTTTTT
.,many,TRBV5-6,TRBJ2-1,CASSSLNRHRYNEQFF,TGTGCCAGCAGCTCCCTTAACCGTCACCGCTACAATGAGCAGTTCTTC
.,.,TRBV7-9,TRBJ1-3,CASSSGRNSGNTIYF,TGTGCCAGCAGTTCCGGACGGAACTCTGGAAACACCATATATTTT